Listed here are 22 T cell receptor beta chains from one sample, sequenced in a study of blood T cell repertoires in COVID-19. The table came from immunoSEQ multiplex PCR; TCRdb's copy has only in-frame clones and leaves some out. The data show almost 300,000 clones, under 90% seen once. The sample was peripheral blood. All receptors derive from a woman in her 30s with COVID-19, enrolled during active disease.

V and J are TRBV18 and TRBJ2-7, with a tentative D call TRBD2 (7 bases). V was shortened by 6 bases and J by 5 bases, with 17 bases between the two germline ends. CDR3 size: 14 residues. The germline V gene encodes CDR1 KGHSH and CDR2 LQKENI. CDR3 in amino acids: CASSLWGGQDEQYF. The CDR3 nucleotides are TGTGCCAGCTCCCTATGGGGGGGCCAAGACGAGCAGTACTTC.

The chain uses TRBV28 and TRBJ2-5; D perhaps matches TRBD2 (6 bases). The CDR3 is made up of 14 amino acids. Germline CDR1 is MDHEN and CDR2 is SYDVKM. V was pared by 2 bases and J by 6 bases, with 13 bases between. CDR3 sequence: CASSLNGLLKTQYF. CDR3 sequence (DNA): TGTGCCAGCAGTTTAAATGGACTACTAAAGACCCAGTACTTC.

V gene TRBV4-1 combines with J gene TRBJ2-1; no definite D call. Looked up from germline, CDR1 is MGHRA and CDR2 is YSYEKL. The ends were cut back, 3 bases at V and 2 bases at J, with 5 bases in the middle. The CDR3 totals 13 residues. DNA of the CDR3: TGCGCCAGCAGCCAGGCAGCCTACAATGAGCAGTTCTTC. Translated, it gives CASSQAAYNEQFF.

In DNA, the CDR3 is TGCGCCAGCAGCTTGGGGCCCGGGACTCAGAGGGCGGGTGAGCAGTTCTTC. Translation: CASSLGPGTQRAGEQFF. V usage is TRBV5-1 and J usage is TRBJ2-1; TRBD2 might be the D (6 bases). Germline V lookup: CDR1 SGHRS, CDR2 YFSETQ. Trimming removed 0 bases at V and 9 bases at J, with 22 bases between. There are 17 residues in the CDR3.

The chain joins TRBV3-1 (or the pseudogene TRBV3-2) to TRBJ1-2; the D gene is possibly TRBD1 (6 bases). The CDR3 has 13 amino acids. Trimming took 10 bases from V and 4 from J, leaving 16 bases between them. In germline, CDR1 is LGHDT, CDR2 YNNKEL (reference sequence). The CDR3: CATLGGAPYGYTF. DNA for the CDR3: TGTGCCACCCTCGGGGGGGCACCCTATGGCTACACCTTC.

This chain links TRBV7-9 with TRBJ2-7, with D possibly being TRBD2 (5 bases). Trimming shortened V by 5 bases and J by 5 bases, and 22 bases separated the two germline ends. This CDR3 has 16 residues. CDR1 and CDR2 (germline): SEHNR, FQNEAQ (reference sequence). In DNA form, the CDR3 reads TGTGCCAGCAGCGCGAGGGCGGGTCCGACGACCCACGAGCAGTACTTC. As protein: CASSARAGPTTHEQYF.

In this sample, this clone turned up once. The gene calls are TRBV11-3 and TRBJ1-6; D is uncertain. V was pared by 0 bases and J by 8 bases, with 5 bases between. The CDR3 has 13 residues. The germline V gene has CDR1 SGHNT and CDR2 YENEEA. CDR3 sequence: CASSLDSDSPLHF. CDR3 DNA sequence: TGTGCCAGCAGCTTAGATAGTGATTCACCCCTCCACTTT. Based on the CDR3 plus reference TRBV11-3 and TRBJ1-6, the full variable domain is EAGVVQSPRYKIIEKKQPVAFWCNPISGHNTLYWYLQNLGQGPELLIRYENEEAVDDSQLPKDRFSAERLKGVDSTLKIQPAELGDSAVYLCASSLDSDSPLHFGNGTRLTVT.

The chain couples TRBV5-1 to TRBJ2-3, with 10 bases matching TRBD1. The CDR3 has 15 amino acids. V lost 2 bases and J lost 5; bases outside the gene matches: 5. CDR1 is SGHRS, CDR2 YFSETQ, per germline. CDR3 sequence reads: CASSLGQGVRDTQYF. CDR3 nucleotide sequence: TGCGCCAGCAGCTTAGGACAGGGGGTTAGAGATACGCAGTATTTT. Filled out from reference TRBV5-1 and TRBJ2-3, the complete variable domain reads KAGVTQTPRYLIKTRGQQVTLSCSPISGHRSVSWYQQTPGQGLQFLFEYFSETQRNKGNFPGRFSGRQFSNSRSEMNVSTLELGDSALYLCASSLGQGVRDTQYFGPGTRLTVL.

This rearrangement joins TRBV28 to TRBJ1-1, with 7 bases that match TRBD1. CDR1 is MDHEN and CDR2 is SYDVKM in the germline V gene. The junction had 8 bases not matched to a gene; V was cut back by 3 bases and J by 7 bases. The CDR3 spans 14 residues. CDR3 in amino acids: CASSFLTGYYEAFF. The CDR3 DNA is TGTGCCAGCAGTTTCTTGACAGGGTACTATGAAGCTTTCTTT.

The chain recombines TRBV29-1 with TRBJ1-2; 8 bases are shared with TRBD1. Germline CDR1 and CDR2: SQVTM and ANQGSEA. The CDR3 covers 11 residues. J lost 2 bases, V lost 8 bases, and 1 base had no gene match. The CDR3 sequence: CSYRGNYGYTF. CDR3 nucleotide sequence: TGCAGCTACAGGGGGAACTATGGCTACACCTTC.

The chain links TRBV2 to TRBJ2-1; 14 bases agree with TRBD2. Germline V gene data show CDR1 as SNHLY and CDR2 as FYNNEI. Trimming removed 1 base from V and 15 bases from J; junction bases left unmatched: 8. The CDR3 runs to 15 residues. The CDR3 nucleotides are TGTGCCAGCAGTGAAGATAGGACTAGCGGGGGGTCTAGGTTCTTC. It is translated as CASSEDRTSGGSRFF. Complete variable domain (other parts from reference TRBV2 and TRBJ2-1): EPEVTQTPSHQVTQMGQEVILRCVPISNHLYFYWYRQILGQKVEFLVSFYNNEISEKSEIFDDQFSVERPDGSNFTLKIRSTKLEDSAMYFCASSEDRTSGGSRFFGPGTRLTVL.

This rearrangement joins TRBV2 to TRBJ2-6; TRBD2 agrees at 7 bases. The CDR3 loop spans 17 amino acids. Germline CDR1 SNHLY, CDR2 FYNNEI. Trimming took 9 bases from V and 0 from J; bases not matched to a gene: 11. The CDR3 DNA sequence: TGTGCCAGGCGGCGCCCGGGGGGAAGCTCTGGGGCCAACGTCCTGACTTTC. The encoded protein is CARRRPGGSSGANVLTF.

V and J are TRBV11-2 and TRBJ2-3, with TRBD2 matching 8 bases. The germline V gene has CDR1 SGHAT and CDR2 FQNNGV. The CDR3 totals 16 residues. V lost 5 bases to trimming and J lost 2 bases; unmatched junction nucleotides: 9. This chain's CDR3 is CASSTRFSGVTDTQYF. CDR3 nucleotides: TGTGCCAGCAGCACCCGGTTTAGCGGGGTCACAGATACGCAGTATTTT.

The chain employs TRBV10-1 and TRBJ1-2, with D tentatively TRBD1 (5 bases). CDR3 size: 17 residues. Germline CDR1 WNHNN, CDR2 SYGVQD (reference sequence). Trimming took off 10 bases at V and 0 bases at J, with 24 bases between the two ends. CDR3 sequence: CATAATTLPRANYGYTF. The CDR3 DNA reads as TGCGCCACGGCAGCAACCACCCTCCCCAGGGCTAACTATGGCTACACCTTC.

The chain couples TRBV20-1 to TRBJ2-3; TRBD2 matches at 9 bases. V gave up 3 bases and J gave up 4 bases; unmatched junction bases: 5. The CDR3 spans 14 residues. Germline-derived CDR1 and CDR2 are DFQATT and SNEGSKA (reference sequence). CDR3 loop: CSASAGGVPDTQYF. The DNA for the CDR3 is TGCAGTGCTAGTGCGGGGGGGGTGCCAGATACGCAGTATTTT.

In its sample, this clone was seen a few times. The chain is built from TRBV11-2 and TRBJ2-1, with TRBD2 matching 9 bases. V dropped 11 bases and J dropped 4; count of bases not matched to a gene: 9. The CDR3 loop spans 14 amino acids. Germline values: CDR1 SGHAT, CDR2 FQNNGV. The CDR3 reads CACGRAGPYNEQFF. The CDR3 nucleotides are TGTGCCTGCGGGAGGGCCGGACCATACAATGAGCAGTTCTTC.

The chain links TRBV2 to TRBJ1-2, with 10 bases fitting TRBD1. The CDR3 loop spans 13 amino acids. V was pared by 6 bases and J by 13 bases, with 11 bases of the junction left unmatched. CDR1 SNHLY and CDR2 FYNNEI come from the germline V gene. For the CDR3, the DNA is TGTGCCAGCAGGAGGACAGGGGGGAAGTATGGCACCTTC. Its translation: CASRRTGGKYGTF.

The chain uses TRBV5-1 and TRBJ1-2; D is possibly TRBD1 (5 bases). The CDR3 loop spans 16 amino acids. From germline, CDR1 is SGHRS and CDR2 YFSETQ. The V end was cut by 0 bases, the J end by 2 bases, with 14 bases between. CDR3 residues: CASSLVGGEVNYGYTF. CDR3 DNA sequence: TGCGCCAGCAGCTTGGTTGGGGGGGAGGTCAACTATGGCTACACCTTC.

The chain recombines TRBV5-1 with TRBJ1-1; D ambiguous. Trimming shortened V by 3 bases and J by 2 bases, and 14 bases separated the two germline ends. This CDR3 is 15 amino acids long. Germline V gene lookup returns CDR1 SGHRS and CDR2 YFSETQ. The CDR3 region is CASSSRATPNTEAFF. For the CDR3, the DNA is TGCGCCAGCAGCTCGAGGGCGACGCCAAACACTGAAGCTTTCTTT.

The chain combines TRBV15 with TRBJ2-6, with a tentative D call TRBD2 (7 bases). The germline V and J ends were trimmed by 5 bases and 1 base, with 15 bases remaining between them. This CDR3 spans 17 amino acids. Germline lookup yields CDR1 LNHNV and CDR2 YYDKDF (reference sequence). The CDR3 sequence is CATSSRRGASGANVLTF. CDR3 bases: TGTGCCACCAGCTCCCGCCGGGGGGCGTCTGGGGCCAACGTCCTGACTTTC.

This clone was detected once. The chain is built from TRBV29-1 and TRBJ1-2, with 7 bases fitting TRBD1. The V segment lost 7 bases and the J segment 2 bases; nucleotides outside the gene matches: 7. This CDR3 is 13 amino acids long. CDR1 and CDR2 (germline): SQVTM, ANQGSEA. The CDR3 sequence is CSASRGQNYGYTF. The CDR3 nucleotides read TGCAGCGCGAGTAGGGGACAGAACTATGGCTACACCTTC.

The sample holds one count of this clone. In DNA, the CDR3 is TGTGCCAGCAGCTCAAACAGGATAGCCAAAAACATTCAGTACTTC. This gives the protein CASSSNRIAKNIQYF. V is TRBV11-1 and J is TRBJ2-4; TRBD1 is a possible D gene (5 bases). The CDR3 consists of 15 residues. CDR1 is SGHAT and CDR2 is FQDESV in the germline V gene (reference sequence). Trimming left V 4 bases short and J 0 bases short, with 10 bases between.